This T cell receptor (beta chain) was captured by sequencing in a study of blood T cell repertoires in COVID-19. Across the study: Material from acute and convalescent COVID-19 was sourced from the United States, Italy and Spain. The analysed material was cDNA or gDNA that came from T cells, B-cell-depleted T cells, or PBMCs.

As originally analysed: Reference gene primers were amplified, and this amplification served to estimate nucleated cell counts. Profiled with immunoSEQ multiplex PCR; TCRdb holds only in-frame clones, not every one. Clonal size and the V and J genes are those of that table, whereas D and trimming came from the DNA. Of around 88,000 clones listed, 80% are singletons. This CDR3 contains 20 residues. The trim removed 5 bases at V and 0 bases at J, leaving 11 bases unmatched. From germline, CDR1 is LGHNA and CDR2 YNFKEQ. The chain employs TRBV4-2 and TRBJ2-6, with 12 bases lining up with TRBD2. The sequence was obtained from a man aged 45-60 years who had recovered from COVID-19. The sequenced sample was peripheral blood. CDR3 sequence (DNA): TGTGCCAGCAGCTCCCAACTAGCGGGAGGTCTTAGCTCTGGGGCCAACGTCCTGACTTTC. Translation: CASSSQLAGGLSSGANVLTF.